This T cell receptor beta chain was obtained from a study of blood T cell repertoires in COVID-19. This CDR3 spans 13 amino acids. Germline-derived CDR1 and CDR2 are LNHDA and SQIVND (reference sequence). V was cut by 1 base and J by 6 bases, with 7 bases left in between. The data were produced by immunoSEQ multiplex PCR, yet TCRdb's version contains in-frame clones alone and is incomplete. The table has some 270,000 clones, around 90% seen once; the top ten hold roughly 2.3%. Material: peripheral blood. This rearrangement joins TRBV19 to TRBJ2-1; D is undetermined. The source is a middle-aged man with acute or convalescent COVID-19. This CDR3 is CASSIAGSNEQFF. CDR3 coding DNA: TGTGCCAGTAGTATAGCGGGTAGCAATGAGCAGTTCTTC.